This paragraph reports one T cell receptor beta chain. This clonotype showed up many times. This clone's antigen is unknown. No base quality values were provided; no much bigger clone lies one nucleotide off. This sample is part of a study of prognosis after radiotherapy for stage I lung cancer (dated by TCRdb to 2020 to 2022). Regarding the complete study: Between April 2018 and January 2019, fewer than 20 stage I NSCLC patients were enrolled in Nanjing, China. All patients were regarded as medically inoperable, because of comorbidities in about a dozen patients and refusal of surgery in about seven patients. Oligometastatic NSCLC after surgical resection of the primary tumor was present in five or six patients, while newly diagnosed primary stage I lung tumors were present in more than eleven. No patient received concurrent therapy alongside SBRT. The cohort was made up of about a dozen men and roughly 6 women, with a median age of around 68 years and an age range of about 53 to 85 years. SBRT was given in 3 to 5 fractions with a biologically effective dose of at least 100 Gy, using image-guided IMRT or VMAT. The study profiled peripheral blood TCR beta repertoires from stage I NSCLC patients before and after stereotactic body radiotherapy and related them to distant failure. For each of the roughly 19 patients, one blood sample was taken before SBRT and one after, so the study sequenced around 40 samples in total. About a dozen patients had adenocarcinoma and more than five had squamous cell carcinoma as the tumor histology. After SBRT, distant metastases developed in about 20% of the 19 patients at a median of around 7 months, while the remaining 15 patients had no significant progression.

A history of other malignancies or of prior chemotherapy or radiotherapy was absent in all patients, and node-negative disease was shown on CT and PET/CT in all patients. Around 6 milliliters of peripheral venous blood were drawn into EDTA tubes at each of two time points. Ficoll-Paque Plus density-gradient centrifugation was used to isolate PBMCs. Samples were stored at -80°C immediately after collection until analysis. The paper's findings and limits, for the study overall: None of the reported P values were adjusted for multiple comparisons. Differences in TRBV and TRBJ usage frequencies by metastasis status were reportedly observed in two V genes at baseline and in roughly ten V and two J genes after SBRT. Post-SBRT Shannon entropy and its change from baseline were lower in patients who developed distant metastases; baseline Shannon entropy was not associated with metastases. The study was limited by its small cohort and short follow-up, and the findings require independent validation. No determination of tumor specificity was made for expanded TCR clones. A decrease in unique TCR clone counts was observed after SBRT (median around 9,800 before versus around 6,900 after; Wilcoxon paired P=0.011).

The TCR beta CDR3 region was amplified from genomic DNA by two rounds of multiplex PCR. In the first PCR round, primers specific to each TRBV and TRBJ gene were used, and the primer sequences were filed in Chinese patent CN105087789A. The second PCR round used universal primers. The Roche High Pure PCR Template Preparation Kit was used to extract genomic DNA from the frozen PBMCs. An Illumina HiSeq 3000 was used to sequence the libraries paired-end with 151 bp reads. The paper's processing steps were these. Raw reads lacking the multiplex PCR primer sequences were removed with CutAdapt. PEAR was used to merge high-quality paired reads into contigs. By alignment to reference sequences, MiXCR assigned TRB V, D and J gene segments to each contig. To remove sequencing errors, CDR3 sequences were clustered according to base quality and sequence similarity. Diversity was measured as Shannon entropy normalized by the natural log of productive TCR sequence number. Clonality was computed as one minus the ratio of Shannon entropy to the natural log of the number of unique clonotypes. Using the Youden index from ROC curves, the researchers picked the repertoire-metric cut-offs for progression-free survival, and all analyses were carried out in R 3.5.3. TCRdb reran the public reads through fastp at Q25 and MiXCR, keeping productive beta chains. Every CDR3 protein is listed once, alongside the most common genes and DNA of its rows. The V and J calls were not made by the authors but by TCRdb's processing. The sample table lists tens of thousands of distinct CDR3 sequences, around 32% of them with a count of one. In total, the top ten clones hold about 33% of the sample.

V was cut back by 0 bases and J by 0 bases, leaving a gap of 17 bases between them. The germline V gene yields LGHNA for CDR1 and YNFKEQ for CDR2. Including cysteine and phenylalanine, the CDR3 has 18 amino acids. Here the CDR3 DNA is all that survives: 54 bases in frame from base 1. This sequence uses TRBV4-2 and TRBJ1-2, with no D gene named confidently. Specimen: PBMCs, collected before or after stereotactic body radiation therapy (not recorded which). The sequence derives from a donor of 50 years or more with non-small cell lung cancer. The sequenced DNA: TGTGCCAGCAGCCAAGATTTGGTAAGGCAGTTTGCTAACTATGGCTACACCTTC. Its amino acids are CASSQDLVRQFANYGYTF.